This T cell receptor beta chain was captured by sequencing in a study of blood T cell repertoires in COVID-19. Across the whole study: Acute and convalescent COVID-19 samples came from the United States, Italy and Spain. Nucleic acid was either cDNA or gDNA, and it came from T cells, B-cell-depleted T cells, or PBMCs.

V lost 1 base, J lost 9 bases, and 10 bases lay in between. The CDR3 extends over 13 amino acids. In the authors' workflow: Nucleated cell number was recorded as an estimate derived from reference gene primer amplification. Measured with immunoSEQ multiplex PCR; TCRdb has only the in-frame clones, and not every one. The V and J calls and clone size were taken over from that table, and D and trimming were inferred from the DNA. The table lists 50,000 to 70,000 clones, over 70% of them singletons. The sequencing input was peripheral blood. The rearrangement uses TRBV12-3 or TRBV12-4 and TRBJ2-4; tentatively, D is TRBD2 (6 bases). The clonotype originates from a human donor in a cohort sampled during active COVID-19. The CDR3, as DNA: TGTGCCAGCAGTTTAGGCGGGATCGGCATTCAGTACTTC. As protein: CASSLGGIGIQYF.